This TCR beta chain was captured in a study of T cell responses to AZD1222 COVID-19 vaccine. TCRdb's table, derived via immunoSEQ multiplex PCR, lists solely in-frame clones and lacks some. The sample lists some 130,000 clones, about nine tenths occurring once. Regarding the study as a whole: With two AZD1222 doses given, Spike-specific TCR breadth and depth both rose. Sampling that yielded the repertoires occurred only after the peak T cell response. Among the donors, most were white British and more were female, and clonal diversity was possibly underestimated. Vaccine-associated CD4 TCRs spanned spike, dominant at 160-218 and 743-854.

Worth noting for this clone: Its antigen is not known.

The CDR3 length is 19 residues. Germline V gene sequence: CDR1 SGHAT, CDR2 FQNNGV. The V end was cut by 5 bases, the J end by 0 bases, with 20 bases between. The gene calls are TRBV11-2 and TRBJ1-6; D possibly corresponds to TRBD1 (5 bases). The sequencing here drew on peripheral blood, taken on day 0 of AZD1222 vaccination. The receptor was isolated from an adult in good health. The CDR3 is CASSRRAGQTSSYNSPLHF. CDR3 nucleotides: TGTGCCAGCAGCCGGCGGGCAGGACAAACGAGCTCCTATAATTCACCCCTCCACTTT.